This T cell receptor (beta chain) appears in the sequencing data of a study of cytomegalovirus exposure and HLA in healthy donors. Regarding this clone: Its specificity is not known.

Study results and limitations: Further analysis, carried out later, found HLA-associated TCR beta chains more clonally expanded than equally common other chains.

Primers for the PCR totalled 60 Vbeta and 13 Jbeta. Data came from immunoSEQ multiplex PCR; TCRdb stores just in-frame clones and leaves some out. This specimen shows approximately 92,000 clones; the ten leading clones hold roughly 3.4%. V was shortened by 0 bases and J by 3 bases, with 5 bases between the two germline ends. The germline CDR1 and CDR2 sequences are SGHDT and YYEEEE. This CDR3 is built from 13 residues. When sampled, the donors appeared nominally healthy, though they likely had unrecorded immune exposures. The sequenced sample was PBMCs. This rearrangement joins TRBV5-6 to TRBJ2-3; D not certain. This TCR came from a woman aged 25 to 39 in good health and CMV-seronegative. The CDR3 spells CASSLDETDTQYF. The CDR3 DNA reads as TGTGCCAGCAGCTTGGACGAGACAGATACGCAGTATTTT.